This T cell receptor (beta chain) is from a study of metastatic and nonmetastatic thyroid tumors. Study background: The comparison covered peripheral blood and tumor or nodule tissue in malignant and benign thyroid patients. Notes on the study in general: TCR beta diversity was reportedly significantly higher in malignant thyroid tumors than benign nodules, in blood and tumor.

This CDR3 has 14 amino acids. CDR1 is LNHDA and CDR2 is SQIVND in the germline V gene (reference sequence). Notes on this clone: The antigen is not known. This may arise from a read error, as a much more abundant clone is one base away.

None of the patients had undergone any treatment ahead of thyroid surgery. TCRdb reprocessed the PCR reads via MiXCR. Of some 20,000 clones listed, over 20% are singletons. Input material: adjacent normal tissue. The V call is TRBV19, the J call TRBJ2-7, with 10 bases identical to TRBD2. The origin of this receptor is a female donor with papillary thyroid cancer or a benign thyroid nodule (not recorded which). Some clones in this sample may be carry-over from other donors' samples. DNA of the CDR3: TGTGCCAGTATCCCTAGCGGGAGTTCGTACGATCAGCACTTC. Amino acid sequence: CASIPSGSSYDQHF.